The entry below describes one TCR beta chain. The source of the sample is a study of radiation and T cells in renal cell carcinoma. Data came from immunoSEQ multiplex PCR; TCRdb stores just in-frame clones and leaves some out. The table shows over 120,000 clones, with approximately 86% occurring only once. Time point denoted: blood 4 weeks post-SBRT, at nephrectomy. The treatment is: 15 Gy SBRT to primary tumor, nephrectomy 4 weeks later. The receptor's source is a woman aged 45-65 years with renal cell carcinoma. Sequenced material: blood, taken from a patient whose treatment included radiotherapy and nephrectomy.

In DNA, the CDR3 is TGTGCCAGCAGCTCCCAAGGTGGCAGGGGGCGCGGCTATGGCTACACCTTC. It yields the protein CASSSQGGRGRGYGYTF. The chain joins TRBV5-4 to TRBJ1-2; TRBD1 aligns across 8 bases. V was pared by 3 bases and J by 4 bases, with 14 bases of the junction left unmatched. Germline CDR1 and CDR2: SGHNT and YYREEE (reference sequence). The CDR3 sequence is 17 residues long.